This T cell receptor beta chain was identified in a study of cytomegalovirus exposure and HLA in healthy donors. Overall study findings and caveats: In an earlier analysis, in under 700 donors, most V segments appeared productive either ~87% or ~30% of the time. A list of 164 TCR beta chains associated with cytomegalovirus was given.

The length of the CDR3 is 15 residues. CDR1 is GTSNPN, CDR2 SVGIG, per germline (reference sequence). V was cut by 3 bases and J by 0 bases, with 11 bases left in between. About this clone itself: Its matching antigen is unknown.

PCR primers comprised 60 Vbeta and 13 Jbeta primers. TCRdb's table, derived via immunoSEQ multiplex PCR, lists solely in-frame clones and lacks some. This table lists tens of thousands of clones. This clonotype was obtained from a human donor in good health. The gene calls are TRBV30 and TRBJ2-2; D is perhaps TRBD2 (5 bases). Sequencing used PBMCs. This CDR3 reads CAWRLARTNTGELFF. The CDR3 region has the DNA TGTGCCTGGAGATTAGCGAGGACGAACACCGGGGAGCTGTTTTTT.